A single sample is the source of the 25 T cell receptor beta chains below, sequenced in a study of blood T cell repertoires in COVID-19. Sequenced by immunoSEQ multiplex PCR; TCRdb stores in-frame clones only, minus some. The table lists tens of thousands of clones, less than 90% of them singletons, with 6.5% to 8.5% in the top ten. The sequenced sample was peripheral blood. Every receptor here comes from a man aged 55-75 years with active COVID-19.

The CDR3 DNA reads as TGTGCCAGCAGCCCCTGGGGGGTTGGGAATTCACCCCTCCACTTT. It translates to CASSPWGVGNSPLHF. The chain combines TRBV27 with TRBJ1-6; D perhaps matches TRBD1 (5 bases). V lost 6 bases and J 7 bases, leaving 16 bases between the germline ends. The germline V gene encodes CDR1 MNHEY and CDR2 SMNVEV (reference sequence). This CDR3 has 15 amino acids.

V usage is TRBV20-1 and J usage is TRBJ2-2; D gene ambiguous. The CDR3 is 10 amino acids. Looked up from germline, CDR1 is DFQATT and CDR2 is SNEGSKA (reference sequence). Trimming stripped 7 bases from V and 6 bases from J, with 6 bases between. CDR3 DNA: TGCAGTGTCCGCGCCGGGGAGCTGTTTTTT. The encoded protein is CSVRAGELFF.

This sequence joins TRBV27 and TRBJ1-1; 11 nucleotides agree with TRBD1. Germline lookup yields CDR1 MNHEY and CDR2 SMNVEV (reference sequence). The CDR3 length is 16 residues. Losses at the gene ends were 2 bases for V and 5 bases for J; bases not matched to a gene: 7. DNA for the CDR3: TGTGCCAGCAGTTTACAGGACAGGGGGCCTTTTACTGAAGCTTTCTTT. Protein product: CASSLQDRGPFTEAFF.

This chain uses TRBV11-2 with TRBJ2-2, with 10 bases that match TRBD1. This CDR3 contains 14 residues. The V gene's germline CDR1 is SGHAT and CDR2 FQNNGV. The V gene end was trimmed by 6 bases and the J gene end by 3 bases; junction bases not matched to a gene: 1. The CDR3 sequence: CASRGQGYTGELFF. CDR3 bases: TGTGCCAGCAGGGGACAGGGGTACACCGGGGAGCTGTTTTTT.

The rearrangement uses TRBV24-1 and TRBJ2-1; 10 bases line up with TRBD1. Germline CDR1 KGHDR, CDR2 SFDVKD. V trimming: 5 bases; J trimming: 8 bases; junction bases outside the gene matches: 11. This CDR3 contains 16 residues. CDR3 bases: TGTGCCACCAGTGCCCCGGACAGGGGGAACCCGCATGAGCAGTTCTTC. The encoded protein is CATSAPDRGNPHEQFF.

This chain connects TRBV2 to TRBJ2-3, with D hard to call. Per the germline V gene, CDR1 is SNHLY and CDR2 is FYNNEI. Trimming took 10 bases from V and 1 from J, leaving 9 bases between them. The length of the CDR3 is 12 residues. The CDR3 DNA is TGTGCCACCTTTTCCCGCACAGATACGCAGTATTTT. It codes for CATFSRTDTQYF.

The CDR3, as DNA: TGCGCCAGCAGCCAAGGAGGCGGACAGGGGGGAGCTTTCTTT. Residues: CASSQGGGQGGAFF. V gene TRBV4-1 combines with J gene TRBJ1-1, with 10 bases that match TRBD1. This CDR3 contains 14 residues. V gave up 1 base and J gave up 10 bases; unmatched junction bases: 6. Germline V gene sequence: CDR1 MGHRA, CDR2 YSYEKL.

The count of this clone is one. The chain couples TRBV4-3 to TRBJ2-7, with D possibly TRBD2 on 7 matching bases. CDR1 and CDR2 (germline): LGHNA, YSLEER. V gave up 4 bases and J gave up 2 bases, with 15 bases separating them. The CDR3 covers 15 residues. The CDR3 spells CASSPYQGTTYEQYF. The CDR3 DNA follows: TGCGCCAGCAGCCCCTATCAGGGGACTACCTACGAGCAGTACTTC.

V is TRBV28 and J is TRBJ2-1; 7 positions match TRBD2. V was clipped by 6 bases and J by 4 bases; unmatched bases: 9. Germline CDR1 is MDHEN and CDR2 is SYDVKM. The CDR3 is 15 amino acids. The CDR3 reads CASRKAGVIYNEQFF. DNA for the CDR3: TGTGCCAGCAGAAAGGCGGGGGTTATTTACAATGAGCAGTTCTTC.

For the CDR3, the DNA is TGTGCCAGCAGCCGGTATCAGGGAAATTCACCCCTCCACTTT. It encodes CASSRYQGNSPLHF. The chain employs TRBV11-2 and TRBJ1-6, with D perhaps matching TRBD1 (5 bases). The germline CDR1 and CDR2 sequences are SGHAT and FQNNGV. This CDR3 is 14 amino acids long. V lost 5 bases and J lost 7, with 12 bases in between.

The V gene is TRBV5-5, the J gene TRBJ2-2; 11 positions match TRBD2. This CDR3 has 16 residues. Per germline, CDR1 SGHKS and CDR2 YYEKEE (reference sequence). The V and J ends lost 4 bases and 2 bases, in that order; junction bases with no gene match: 4. The CDR3 bases are TGTGCCAGCAGCCCCCTAGCGGGGGGCAACACCGGGGAGCTGTTTTTT. Residues: CASSPLAGGNTGELFF. Based on the CDR3 plus reference TRBV5-5 and TRBJ2-2, the full variable domain is DAGVTQSPTHLIKTRGQQVTLRCSPISGHKSVSWYQQVLGQGPQFIFQYYEKEERGRGNFPDRFSARQFPNYSSELNVNALLLGDSALYLCASSPLAGGNTGELFFGEGSRLTVL.

The rearrangement uses TRBV6-7 and TRBJ2-5; D perhaps matches TRBD2 (5 bases). TRBV6-7 is designated an ORF whose function remains uncertain. The CDR3 runs to 15 residues. The V gene lost 6 bases and the J gene lost 2 bases, with 16 bases spanning the gap. The DNA for the CDR3 is TGTGCCAGCAGACCTGCTAGCAGCCCTCAAGAGACCCAGTACTTC. This sequence encodes CASRPASSPQETQYF.

This clone was detected a few times. This chain uses TRBV5-4 with TRBJ1-6, with 8 nucleotides matching TRBD1. CDR1 is SGHNT and CDR2 is YYREEE in the germline V gene (reference sequence). This CDR3 comprises 15 residues. The V gene end was trimmed by 5 bases and the J gene end by 6 bases; junction bases not matched to a gene: 7. The CDR3 region is CASRESTGGNSPLHF. The CDR3 coding sequence is TGTGCCAGCAGGGAAAGTACAGGGGGTAATTCACCCCTCCACTTT.

On this clone itself: The junction departs from germline at one end; a sequencing error may be responsible. The genes are TRBV19 and TRBJ2-6, with D possibly being TRBD1 (7 bases). The CDR3 runs 12 residues. From germline, CDR1 is LNHDA and CDR2 SQIVND (reference sequence). Here the CDR3 DNA reads TGTGCCAGCAGTCGCGGGACAGTTCCCCCGGCTTTC. Encoded protein: CASSRGTVPPAF. Variable domain in full (rest from reference TRBV19 and TRBJ2-6): DGGITQSPKYLFRKEGQNVTLSCEQNLNHDAMYWYRQDPGQGLRLIYYSQIVNDFQKGDIAEGYSVSREKKESFPLTVTSAQKNPTAFYLCASSRGTVPPAFGAGSRLTVL.

The chain has TRBV29-1 and TRBJ1-2; no clear D. Germline CDR1 and CDR2: SQVTM and ANQGSEA. This CDR3 is 12 amino acids long. Trimming took 4 bases from V and 1 from J, leaving 7 bases between them. For the CDR3, the DNA is TGCAGCGTTGCGTGGAGTAACTATGGCTACACCTTC. Its protein product is CSVAWSNYGYTF.

The chain joins TRBV4-2 to TRBJ2-7, with 8 bases fitting TRBD2. CDR1 LGHNA and CDR2 YNFKEQ come from the germline V gene. CDR3 size: 15 residues. J lost 5 bases, V lost 4 bases, and 10 bases had no gene match. CDR3 residues: CASSLGLAGSNEQYF. As DNA, the CDR3 is TGTGCCAGCAGCCTTGGACTAGCCGGGTCCAACGAGCAGTACTTC.

The chain employs TRBV14 and TRBJ2-7; D is unclear. The CDR3 sequence is 15 residues long. Germline CDR1 is SGHDN and CDR2 is FVKESK. V was cut by 0 bases and J by 2 bases, with 11 bases left in between. Here the CDR3 DNA reads TGTGCCAGCAGCCAAGAGCGAGGCCACCCCTACGAGCAGTACTTC. It translates to CASSQERGHPYEQYF.

The chain carries TRBV27 and TRBJ2-1; the match to TRBD2 covers 10 bases. The CDR3 totals 12 residues. The J segment lost 11 bases and the V segment lost 8 bases, leaving 6 bases of the junction unmatched. Germline V gene sequence: CDR1 MNHEY, CDR2 SMNVEV (reference sequence). The CDR3 bases are TGTGCCAGCCAGGGACTAGCGTTACAGCAGTTCTTC. Protein: CASQGLALQQFF.

The V gene is TRBV14, the J gene TRBJ2-1; D is possibly TRBD2 (6 bases). The V end lost 5 bases, the J end lost 10 bases, and 15 bases lay between the germline ends. CDR1 is SGHDN, CDR2 FVKESK, per germline. The CDR3 contains 13 residues. CDR3 DNA: TGTGCCAGCAGCTCCCGGGGCCGGGGGGAGCAGTTCTTC. This gives the protein CASSSRGRGEQFF. Full variable domain (missing parts from reference TRBV14 and TRBJ2-1): EAGVTQFPSHSVIEKGQTVTLRCDPISGHDNLYWYRRVMGKEIKFLLHFVKESKQDESGMPNNRFLAERTGGTYSTLKVQPAELEDSGVYFCASSSRGRGEQFFGPGTRLTVL.

The rearrangement links TRBV5-5 to TRBJ2-2, with 8 bases lining up with TRBD1. This CDR3 has 16 residues. Per germline, CDR1 SGHKS and CDR2 YYEKEE (reference sequence). V lost 1 base and J lost 9; bases outside the gene matches: 11. The CDR3 bases are TGTGCCAGCAGCTTGACAATGGACAGGGTCGTCCGGGAGCTGTTTTTT. Translating gives CASSLTMDRVVRELFF.

The rearrangement links TRBV9 to TRBJ2-7, with TRBD2 matching 12 bases. Germline V gene lookup returns CDR1 SGDLS and CDR2 YYNGEE. The CDR3 loop spans 16 amino acids. V trimming: 4 bases; J trimming: 7 bases; junction bases outside the gene matches: 12. CDR3 region: CASSSRTSGARGEQYF. CDR3 sequence (DNA): TGTGCCAGCAGCTCTCGGACTAGCGGGGCGCGGGGAGAGCAGTACTTC.

This chain uses TRBV29-1 with TRBJ2-3; D uncertain. The length of the CDR3 is 11 residues. The germline V and J ends were trimmed by 6 bases and 2 bases, with 6 bases remaining between them. CDR1 is SQVTM and CDR2 is ANQGSEA in the germline V gene. CDR3 sequence reads: CSVGYTDTQYF. The CDR3 DNA reads TGCAGCGTCGGTTACACAGATACGCAGTATTTT.

This clone came up once. V gene TRBV19 combines with J gene TRBJ2-7; 9 nucleotides line up with TRBD1. The CDR3 has 14 residues. The ends lost 5 bases at V and 3 bases at J; junction bases unmatched: 5. Germline values: CDR1 LNHDA, CDR2 SQIVND (reference sequence). DNA of the CDR3: TGTGCCAGTAGTCCCCCGGGACAGGGCTACGAGCAGTACTTC. The encoded protein is CASSPPGQGYEQYF.

V and J are TRBV14 and TRBJ2-3; D ambiguous. The CDR3 length is 15 residues. With 1 base removed from V and 2 bases from J, the gap between germline ends came to 10 bases. Germline CDR1 SGHDN, CDR2 FVKESK. The CDR3 sequence: CASSQVRQPTDTQYF. CDR3 DNA: TGTGCCAGCAGCCAAGTGCGGCAGCCCACAGATACGCAGTATTTT.

The V call is TRBV5-6, the J call TRBJ2-7, with D tentatively TRBD1 (5 bases). Germline CDR1 and CDR2: SGHDT and YYEEEE. This CDR3 region has 14 residues. With 4 bases removed from V and 2 bases from J, the gap between germline ends came to 13 bases. As DNA, the CDR3 is TGTGCCAGCAGCAAGACAGTGAACCCCTACGAGCAGTACTTC. It codes for CASSKTVNPYEQYF.